These 8 T cell receptor beta chains share one sample of origin, sequenced in a study of cytomegalovirus exposure and HLA in healthy donors. PCR employed 60 Vbeta and 13 Jbeta primers. Method: immunoSEQ multiplex PCR; TCRdb's copy keeps in-frame clones and lacks some. The table shows about 150,000 clones, with 82% occurring only once. Sequenced material: PBMCs. The receptor set was obtained from a man in his thirties or forties in good health and CMV-seropositive.

The chain joins TRBV30 to TRBJ2-5; 9 bases fit TRBD1. The DNA matches TRBJ2-7 better at its end, which makes the J call doubtful. The germline V gene has CDR1 GTSNPN and CDR2 SVGIG (reference sequence). The CDR3 consists of 15 residues. The CDR3 sequence is CAWSTWTGEEYEQYF. CDR3 in DNA: TGTGCCTGGAGTACCTGGACAGGGGAGGAGTACGAGCAGTACTTC.

This chain uses TRBV19 with TRBJ1-2; TRBD1 is a possible D gene (5 bases). Germline V gene data show CDR1 as LNHDA and CDR2 as SQIVND (reference sequence). V gave up 10 bases and J gave up 1 base, with 13 bases separating them. The CDR3 length is 13 residues. In DNA, the CDR3 is TGTGCCATCACAGGAGCTCTTAACTATGGCTACACCTTC. Its translation is CAITGALNYGYTF.

V is TRBV7-6 and J is TRBJ1-4; D unclear. This CDR3 contains 12 residues. V was cut by 5 bases and J by 8 bases, with 9 bases left in between. Germline V gives CDR1 SGHVS, CDR2 FNYEAQ. CDR3 DNA: TGTGCCAGCAGCGATGTCGGGGAAAAACTGTTTTTT. Its protein product is CASSDVGEKLFF.

V gene TRBV19 combines with J gene TRBJ1-4, with 8 bases fitting TRBD1. The V segment lost 4 bases and the J segment 7 bases; nucleotides outside the gene matches: 11. Germline CDR1 reads LNHDA; CDR2 reads SQIVND (reference sequence). The CDR3 loop spans 16 amino acids. The DNA for the CDR3 is TGTGCCAGTAGTACCTCACAGACAGGGGTTCGTGAAAAACTGTTTTTT. It codes for CASSTSQTGVREKLFF. Using reference TRBV19 and TRBJ1-4 for the parts outside the CDR3, the full variable domain is DGGITQSPKYLFRKEGQNVTLSCEQNLNHDAMYWYRQDPGQGLRLIYYSQIVNDFQKGDIAEGYSVSREKKESFPLTVTSAQKNPTAFYLCASSTSQTGVREKLFFGSGTQLSVL.

This rearrangement joins TRBV6-5 to TRBJ2-7; D call uncertain. The CDR3 length is 14 residues. V gave up 2 bases and J gave up 5 bases, with 13 bases separating them. Per germline, CDR1 MNHEY and CDR2 SVGAGI. In DNA form, the CDR3 reads TGTGCCAGCAGTTACAAAACAGTCGACGACGAGCAGTACTTC. It codes for CASSYKTVDDEQYF.

The CDR3 DNA sequence: TGTGCCAGCAGCTCTAAAGGACTGAAGGAGACCCAGTACTTC. Its translation is CASSSKGLKETQYF. The chain is built from TRBV7-2 and TRBJ2-5; the D gene is possibly TRBD2 (5 bases). Trimming took off 4 bases at V and 5 bases at J, with 14 bases between the two ends. Germline V lookup: CDR1 SGHTA, CDR2 FQGNSA. The CDR3 consists of 14 residues. The full variable domain, with the rest looked up from reference TRBV7-2 and TRBJ2-5, is GAGVSQSPSNKVTEKGKDVELRCDPISGHTALYWYRQSLGQGLEFLIYFQGNSAPDKSGLPSDRFSAERTGGSVSTLTIQRTQQEDSAVYLCASSSKGLKETQYFGPGTRLLVL.

The genes are TRBV15 and TRBJ2-1; 10 bases are shared with TRBD2. This CDR3 has 15 amino acids. J gave up 6 bases and V 5 bases, and 7 bases lay outside the gene matches. CDR1 and CDR2 from the germline V gene are LNHNV and YYDKDF (reference sequence). The CDR3, as DNA: TGTGCCACCAGCCTCAGCGGGAGGGCCGGCAATGAGCAGTTCTTC. This sequence encodes CATSLSGRAGNEQFF.

The rearrangement joins TRBV5-6 to TRBJ1-5; maybe TRBD1 (6 bases). This CDR3 spans 15 amino acids. CDR1 is SGHDT and CDR2 is YYEEEE in the germline V gene. The germline V and J ends were trimmed by 3 bases and 7 bases, with 17 bases remaining between them. In DNA, the CDR3 is TGTGCCAGCAGCTCAGGACAGCGGTTAGGACAGCCCCAGCATTTT. It translates to CASSSGQRLGQPQHF.